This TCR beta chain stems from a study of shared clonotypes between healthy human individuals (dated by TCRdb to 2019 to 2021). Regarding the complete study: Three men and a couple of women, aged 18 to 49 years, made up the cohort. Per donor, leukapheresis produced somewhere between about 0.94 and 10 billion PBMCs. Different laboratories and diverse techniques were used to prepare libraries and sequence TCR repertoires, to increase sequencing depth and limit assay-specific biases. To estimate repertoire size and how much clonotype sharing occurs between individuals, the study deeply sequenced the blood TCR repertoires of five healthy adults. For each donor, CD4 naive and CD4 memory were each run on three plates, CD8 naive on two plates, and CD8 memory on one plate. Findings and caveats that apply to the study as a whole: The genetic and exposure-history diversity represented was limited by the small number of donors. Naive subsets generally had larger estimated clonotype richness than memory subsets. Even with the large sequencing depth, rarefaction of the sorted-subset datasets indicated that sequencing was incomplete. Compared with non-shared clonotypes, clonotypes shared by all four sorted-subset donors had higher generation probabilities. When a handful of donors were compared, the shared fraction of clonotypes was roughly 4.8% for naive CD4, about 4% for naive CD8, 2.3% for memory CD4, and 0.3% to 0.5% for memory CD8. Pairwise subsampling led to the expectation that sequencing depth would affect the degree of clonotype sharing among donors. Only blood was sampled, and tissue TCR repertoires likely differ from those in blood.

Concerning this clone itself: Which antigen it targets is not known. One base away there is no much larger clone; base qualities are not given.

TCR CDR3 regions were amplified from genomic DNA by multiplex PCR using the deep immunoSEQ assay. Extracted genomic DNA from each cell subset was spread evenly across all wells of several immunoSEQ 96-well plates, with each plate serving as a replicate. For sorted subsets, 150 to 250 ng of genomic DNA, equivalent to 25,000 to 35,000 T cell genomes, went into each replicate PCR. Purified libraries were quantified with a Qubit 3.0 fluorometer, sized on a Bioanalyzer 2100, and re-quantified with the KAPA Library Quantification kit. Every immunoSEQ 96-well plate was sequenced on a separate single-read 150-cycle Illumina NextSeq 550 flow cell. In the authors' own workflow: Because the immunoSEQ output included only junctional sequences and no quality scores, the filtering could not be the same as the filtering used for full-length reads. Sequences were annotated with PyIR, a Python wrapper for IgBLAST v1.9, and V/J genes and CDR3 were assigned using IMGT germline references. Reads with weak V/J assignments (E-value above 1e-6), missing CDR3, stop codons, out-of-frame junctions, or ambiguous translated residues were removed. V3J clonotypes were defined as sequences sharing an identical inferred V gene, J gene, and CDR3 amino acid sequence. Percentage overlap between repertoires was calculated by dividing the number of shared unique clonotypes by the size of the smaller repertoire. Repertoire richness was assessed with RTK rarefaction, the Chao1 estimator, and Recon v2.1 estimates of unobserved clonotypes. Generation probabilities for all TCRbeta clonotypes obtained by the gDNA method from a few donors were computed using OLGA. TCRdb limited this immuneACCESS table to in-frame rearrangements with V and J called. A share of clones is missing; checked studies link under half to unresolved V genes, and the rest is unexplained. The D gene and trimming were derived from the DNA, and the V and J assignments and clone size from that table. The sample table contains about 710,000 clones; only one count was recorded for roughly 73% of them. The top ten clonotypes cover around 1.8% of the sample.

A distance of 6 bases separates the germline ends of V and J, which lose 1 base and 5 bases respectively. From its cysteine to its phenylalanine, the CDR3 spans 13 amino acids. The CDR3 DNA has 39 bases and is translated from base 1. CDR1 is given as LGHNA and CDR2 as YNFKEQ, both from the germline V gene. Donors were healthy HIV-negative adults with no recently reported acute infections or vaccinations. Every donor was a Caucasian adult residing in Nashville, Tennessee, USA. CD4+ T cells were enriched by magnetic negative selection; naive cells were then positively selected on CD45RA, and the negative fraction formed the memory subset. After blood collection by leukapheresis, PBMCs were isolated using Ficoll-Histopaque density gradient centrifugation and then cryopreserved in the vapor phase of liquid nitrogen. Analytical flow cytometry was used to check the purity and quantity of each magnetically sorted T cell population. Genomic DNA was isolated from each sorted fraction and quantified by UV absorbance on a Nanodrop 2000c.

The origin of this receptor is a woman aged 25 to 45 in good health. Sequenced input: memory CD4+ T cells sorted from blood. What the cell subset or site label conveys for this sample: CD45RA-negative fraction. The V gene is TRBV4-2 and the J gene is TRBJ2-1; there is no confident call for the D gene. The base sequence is TGTGCCAGCAGCCAAGTCGAGGACAATGAGCAGTTCTTC. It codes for CASSQVEDNEQFF.